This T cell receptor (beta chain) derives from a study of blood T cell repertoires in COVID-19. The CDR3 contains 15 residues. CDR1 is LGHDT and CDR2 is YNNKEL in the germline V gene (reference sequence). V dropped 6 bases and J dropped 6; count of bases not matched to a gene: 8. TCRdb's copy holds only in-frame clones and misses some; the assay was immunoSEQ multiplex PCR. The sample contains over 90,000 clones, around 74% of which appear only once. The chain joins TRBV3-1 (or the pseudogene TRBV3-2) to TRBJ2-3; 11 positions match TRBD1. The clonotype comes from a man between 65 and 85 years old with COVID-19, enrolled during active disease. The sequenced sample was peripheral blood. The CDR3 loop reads CASRDRDRGLDTQYF. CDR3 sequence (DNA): TGTGCCAGCAGAGACCGGGACAGGGGGTTGGATACGCAGTATTTT.